These T cell receptor beta chains were read from a single sample in a study of cytomegalovirus exposure and HLA in healthy donors. Libraries were prepared by immunoSEQ multiplex PCR; TCRdb keeps only in-frame clonotypes and omits some of them. The table includes roughly 160,000 clones, 80% detected once. The sample was PBMCs. The source is a woman aged 50 to 60 in good health and CMV-seronegative. Both conserved end residues are part of each CDR3. The D gene is left open where the match is weak. Size is stated for part of the rows, as once, few or many counts, or as a class when the clone is expanded.

abundance	len	v_gene	d_gene	j_gene	CDR3nt	CDR3aa
-	15	TRBV28	TRBD1	TRBJ1-1	TGTGCCAGCAGTTTTGGGGGACAGATGAACACTGAAGCTTTCTTT	CASSFGGQMNTEAFF
-	16	TRBV4-1	-	TRBJ2-7	TGCGCCAGCAGCCATAACCTCCGGCGGAACTCCTACGAGCAGTACTTC	CASSHNLRRNSYEQYF
-	15	TRBV28	-	TRBJ1-1	TGTGCCAGCAGTTTTATGGTCGCGGGGGCCACTGAAGCTTTCTTT	CASSFMVAGATEAFF
few	15	TRBV4-1	-	TRBJ2-2	TGCGCCAGCAGCCAAATCATTCCGAACACCGGGGAGCTGTTTTTT	CASSQIIPNTGELFF
-	15	TRBV14	-	TRBJ2-7	TGTGCCAGCAGCCAAGACAGGGCTCGCTCCTACGAGCAGTACTTC	CASSQDRARSYEQYF
-	15	TRBV6-6	TRBD2	TRBJ2-2	TGTGCCAGCAGTTACAGTCGGGGAGGGACCGGGGAGCTGTTTTTT	CASSYSRGGTGELFF
-	15	TRBV29-1	TRBD2	TRBJ2-7	TGCAGCGTTGAGCCCCGAGGGACTACGACCGGGGAGCAGTACTTC	CSVEPRGTTTGEQYF
-	13	TRBV12-5	-	TRBJ1-6	TGTGCTAGTGGTTTGTATTTGAATTCACCCCTCCACTTT	CASGLYLNSPLHF
-	12	TRBV5-6	-	TRBJ2-1	TGTGCCAGCAACCACAGGGCGGTTGAGCAGTTCTTC	CASNHRAVEQFF
-	15	TRBV11-2	TRBD2	TRBJ2-7	TGTGCCAGCAGCTTAGCGGGCGGGGGAGCCTACGAGCAGTACTTC	CASSLAGGGAYEQYF
-	14	TRBV6-7	-	TRBJ1-5	TGTGCCACCGCTCAACGGGGAAGCAATCAGCCCCAGCATTTT	CATAQRGSNQPQHF
-	14	TRBV6-5	-	TRBJ1-4	TGTGCCACCACGTGGTCAGCAACTAATGAAAAACTGTTTTTT	CATTWSATNEKLFF
-	18	TRBV28	-	TRBJ1-5	TGTGCCAGTCAGCGGGGGACGGTGGACTCCTGGAGCAATCAGCCCCAGCATTTT	CASQRGTVDSWSNQPQHF
-	14	TRBV30	TRBD1	TRBJ2-3	TGTGCCTGTACACCAGGGGGCCTCACAGATACGCAGTATTTT	CACTPGGLTDTQYF
-	15	TRBV5-6	TRBD2	TRBJ2-7	TGTGCCAGCAGCTTGGGTCCAGCGGGAGGTAACGAGCAGTACTTC	CASSLGPAGGNEQYF
-	13	TRBV7-3	-	TRBJ2-1	TGTGCCAGCACCCGGGAGAGGGGTGATGAGCAGTTCTTC	CASTRERGDEQFF
few	13	TRBV4-3	-	TRBJ1-6	TGCGCCAGCAGCAAAGACAGGTTTTCACCCCTCCACTTT	CASSKDRFSPLHF
-	16	TRBV13	-	TRBJ2-3	TGTGCCAGCAGCACGCGCCTGACAGGGGAGGGAGATACGCAGTATTTT	CASSTRLTGEGDTQYF
-	15	TRBV29-1	-	TRBJ2-4	TGCAGCGTTGAGAGGGTCGGCGTAGCCAAAAACATTCAGTACTTC	CSVERVGVAKNIQYF
-	14	TRBV6-5	-	TRBJ2-7	TGTGCCAGCAGTTCAGTCTTAAGCTCCTACGAGCAGTACTTC	CASSSVLSSYEQYF
-	17	TRBV2	TRBD2	TRBJ2-1	TGTGCCAGCATCTTGTACCCGGGACTAGCGGGTTTGGATGAGCAGTTCTTC	CASILYPGLAGLDEQFF
few	15	TRBV11-2	-	TRBJ2-1	TGTGCCAGCAGCTTCAGGACACGATCCTACAATGAGCAGTTCTTC	CASSFRTRSYNEQFF